This T cell receptor beta chain was profiled in a study of human T cells and chemical hapten exposure. Turning to the study itself: During the roughly 26-week study period, patients had diphenylcyclopropenone applied to the scalp every week.

This clonotype appeared a few times. Antigen specificity is unknown. Study-wide results and limits: Once DPC sensitization occurred, TCRs above 1 in 1000 frequency showed no change.

Per the study methods: Samples held a median of around 100,000 TCRs, range roughly 23,224–750,000. One entry per CDR3 protein, called by TCRdb with MiXCR from the RACE reads. In this record, the V and J calls reflect TCRdb's handling and not the investigators' own analysis. This table has 50,000 or so distinct CDR3 sequences, 8% to 10% appearing once. The CDR3 length is 13 residues. Trimming took 2 bases from V and 3 from J, leaving 7 bases between them. The germline V gene has CDR1 LNHDA and CDR2 SQIVND (reference sequence). Time point meaning: patch test 3, about 24 weeks after DPC sensitization. Treatment specified: therapeutic diphenylcyclopropenone sensitization with weekly scalp DPC. Venepuncture was done earlier than the placement of each patch test.

Specimen: whole blood, collected in connection with sensitization to the hapten diphenylcyclopropenone (DPC). J is TRBJ2-5 and V is TRBV19; a possible D gene is TRBD1 (6 bases). This receptor was identified in a woman aged 40 to 49 with alopecia areata. Some clones in this sample may be carry-over from other donors' samples. This CDR3 is CASSIRTEETQYF. CDR3 nucleotides: TGTGCCAGTAGTATAAGGACAGAAGAGACCCAGTACTTC. Looking up the rest from reference TRBV19 and TRBJ2-5 gives the full variable domain: DGGITQSPKYLFRKEGQNVTLSCEQNLNHDAMYWYRQDPGQGLRLIYYSQIVNDFQKGDIAEGYSVSREKKESFPLTVTSAQKNPTAFYLCASSIRTEETQYFGPGTRLLVL.